Following are 19 T cell receptor beta chains from one sample sequenced in a study of T cells in localized non-small cell lung cancer. Profiled with immunoSEQ multiplex PCR; TCRdb holds only in-frame clones, not every one. The table shows over 25,000 clones, with 90% to 95% occurring only once. This sample comprised PBMCs, obtained before any cancer treatment. The receptors come from a man between 40 and 69 years old with stage II lung adenocarcinoma.

This clone showed up just once. A much larger clone sits a single nucleotide away, making a read error possible. The sample holds other DNA sequences that translate to the same CDR3. The chain is built from TRBV5-1 and TRBJ2-1, with 8 bases aligning to TRBD2. The CDR3 spans 17 residues. Per germline, CDR1 SGHRS and CDR2 YFSETQ. CDR3 in amino acids: CASSLGATGLVINEQFF. DNA for the CDR3: TGCGCCAGCAGCTTAGGGGCTACGGGACTAGTAATCAATGAACAGTTCTTC. The full variable domain, with the rest looked up from reference TRBV5-1 and TRBJ2-1, is KAGVTQTPRYLIKTRGQQVTLSCSPISGHRSVSWYQQTPGQGLQFLFEYFSETQRNKGNFPGRFSGRQFSNSRSEMNVSTLELGDSALYLCASSLGATGLVINEQFFGPGTRLTVL.

This chain uses TRBV19 with TRBJ2-5; D not certain. The ends were cut back, 5 bases at V and 2 bases at J, with 9 bases in the middle. CDR3 length: 13 amino acids. In germline, CDR1 is LNHDA, CDR2 SQIVND (reference sequence). CDR3 sequence: CASSWTLQETQYF. The CDR3 DNA reads as TGTGCCAGTAGTTGGACGCTTCAAGAGACCCAGTACTTC.

This rearrangement joins TRBV7-9 to TRBJ1-2; D is perhaps TRBD1 (5 bases). The CDR3 length is 13 residues. Trimming removed 2 bases at V and 5 bases at J, with 9 bases between. Germline assignment: CDR1 SEHNR and CDR2 FQNEAQ (reference sequence). CDR3 residues: CASSLSGLYGYTF. CDR3 nucleotide sequence: TGTGCCAGCAGCTTATCGGGGCTATATGGCTACACCTTC.

This chain connects TRBV5-1 to TRBJ1-1, with TRBD1 as a possible D gene (5 bases). Trimming stripped 7 bases from V and 3 bases from J, with 13 bases between. The length of the CDR3 is 13 residues. The germline V gene has CDR1 SGHRS and CDR2 YFSETQ. CDR3 DNA sequence: TGCGCCAGCCACCGGGGGGGTGACACTGAAGCTTTCTTT. Its protein product is CASHRGGDTEAFF. Together with reference TRBV5-1 and TRBJ1-1, the CDR3 gives the full variable domain: KAGVTQTPRYLIKTRGQQVTLSCSPISGHRSVSWYQQTPGQGLQFLFEYFSETQRNKGNFPGRFSGRQFSNSRSEMNVSTLELGDSALYLCASHRGGDTEAFFGQGTRLTVV.

The chain is built from TRBV10-3 and TRBJ1-1, with D unclear. There are 13 residues in the CDR3. V gave up 3 bases and J gave up 11 bases, with 16 bases separating them. Germline V gene sequence: CDR1 ENHRY, CDR2 SYGVKD. In DNA form, the CDR3 reads TGTGCCATCAGTGAAGGTCAAATCAGCGCGGCTTTCTTT. It encodes CAISEGQISAAFF.

The chain couples TRBV27 to TRBJ1-1; 8 nucleotides line up with TRBD1. The CDR3 is made up of 13 amino acids. J was trimmed by 11 bases and V by 3 bases; bases with no gene match: 8. Germline assignment: CDR1 MNHEY and CDR2 SMNVEV (reference sequence). CDR3 sequence: CASSFGQGAGAFF. The CDR3 DNA is TGTGCCAGCAGTTTTGGGCAGGGGGCAGGGGCTTTCTTT.

The V gene is TRBV5-4, the J gene TRBJ2-5; no definite D call. V was trimmed by 0 bases and J by 3 bases, leaving 3 bases between them. Germline assignment: CDR1 SGHNT and CDR2 YYREEE (reference sequence). The CDR3 length is 12 residues. The CDR3 DNA follows: TGTGCCAGCAGCTTGGGGAAAGAGACCCAGTACTTC. Protein product: CASSLGKETQYF.

J is TRBJ2-6 and V is TRBV27; 7 positions agree with TRBD1. CDR3 length equals 17 residues. CDR1 MNHEY and CDR2 SMNVEV come from the germline V gene (reference sequence). V gave up 2 bases and J gave up 0 bases; unmatched junction bases: 4. The CDR3: CASSLGTVVSGANVLTF. The CDR3 DNA reads TGTGCCAGCAGTTTAGGGACAGTGGTCTCTGGGGCCAACGTCCTGACTTTC.

This clone was observed a few times. The chain is built from TRBV12-5 and TRBJ1-2; no definite D call. V was clipped by 6 bases and J by 2 bases, with 13 bases between them. Germline V gene lookup returns CDR1 LGHNT and CDR2 FRNRAP. This CDR3 spans 14 amino acids. CDR3 DNA: TGTGCTAGTGGCCCAAGCGCCGGGAACTATGGCTACACCTTC. The encoded protein is CASGPSAGNYGYTF. The complete variable domain, with remaining parts taken from reference TRBV12-5 and TRBJ1-2, reads DARVTQTPRHKVTEMGQEVTMRCQPILGHNTVFWYRQTMMQGLELLAYFRNRAPLDDSGMPKDRFSAEMPDATLATLKIQPSEPRDSAVYFCASGPSAGNYGYTFGSGTRLTVV.

The V gene is TRBV19, the J gene TRBJ2-4; 12 nucleotides match TRBD1. Germline-derived CDR1 and CDR2 are LNHDA and SQIVND (reference sequence). The trim removed 4 bases at V and 1 base at J, leaving 11 bases unmatched. There are 19 residues in the CDR3. Here the CDR3 reads CASSTRDRGQSVAKNIQYF. The CDR3, as DNA: TGTGCCAGTAGTACCCGGGACAGGGGGCAAAGTGTGGCCAAAAACATTCAGTACTTC.

This clone was detected only once. V is TRBV2 and J is TRBJ2-7; 7 positions agree with TRBD2. This CDR3 has 16 amino acids. Germline CDR1 reads SNHLY; CDR2 reads FYNNEI. V trimming: 6 bases; J trimming: 2 bases; junction bases outside the gene matches: 13. CDR3 region: CASRGGRMARTYEQYF. DNA for the CDR3: TGTGCCAGCAGGGGGGGGAGGATGGCCCGAACCTACGAGCAGTACTTC.

This clone was seen a single time. V is TRBV27 and J is TRBJ2-1; 11 bases are shared with TRBD2. Germline values: CDR1 MNHEY, CDR2 SMNVEV (reference sequence). The ends lost 5 bases at V and 10 bases at J; junction bases unmatched: 10. The CDR3 has 15 amino acids. CDR3 sequence (DNA): TGTGCCAGCAGTCCCTGGGGACTAGCGGCGACCGAGCAGTTCTTC. It yields the protein CASSPWGLAATEQFF.

The V call is TRBV4-1, the J call TRBJ1-3; TRBD1 is a possible D gene (5 bases). Germline values: CDR1 MGHRA, CDR2 YSYEKL. There are 16 residues in the CDR3. V dropped 0 bases and J dropped 3 bases, with 12 bases sitting between them. For the CDR3, the DNA is TGCGCCAGCAGCCAAGATAAGGGACGTCTTGGAAACACCATATATTTT. Protein product: CASSQDKGRLGNTIYF.

The chain joins TRBV28 to TRBJ2-7; 11 bases line up with TRBD2. V shed 5 bases and J 2 bases; nucleotides not matched to a gene: 2. Germline V gene sequence: CDR1 MDHEN, CDR2 SYDVKM. The CDR3 runs 14 residues. The CDR3 is CASSGTSGTYEQYF. The CDR3, as DNA: TGTGCCAGCAGTGGGACTAGCGGTACCTACGAGCAGTACTTC.

The V gene is TRBV6-1, the J gene TRBJ2-7, with 7 bases identical to TRBD2. Germline loops: CDR1 MNHNS, CDR2 SASEGT. V lost 1 base, J lost 2 bases, and 8 bases stayed unmatched. The CDR3 runs 16 residues. CDR3 in amino acids: CASSEETSAYTYEQYF. The CDR3 DNA reads TGTGCCAGCAGTGAAGAAACTAGCGCATATACCTACGAGCAGTACTTC.

This clone was seen just once. The chain is built from TRBV7-2 and TRBJ1-1, with no clear D. V dropped 5 bases and J dropped 3 bases, with 10 bases sitting between them. This CDR3 is 13 amino acids long. Germline lookup yields CDR1 SGHTA and CDR2 FQGNSA. DNA for the CDR3: TGTGCCAGCAGCCGCGGGAGCTACACTGAAGCTTTCTTT. Translating it yields CASSRGSYTEAFF.

The chain combines TRBV5-1 with TRBJ2-2; 12 positions agree with TRBD1. The V gene's germline CDR1 is SGHRS and CDR2 YFSETQ. The V and J ends lost 5 bases and 7 bases, in that order; junction bases with no gene match: 6. This CDR3 is 15 amino acids long. This CDR3 reads CASRRGTGGYGELFF. The CDR3 bases are TGCGCCAGCAGACGTGGGACAGGGGGCTACGGGGAGCTGTTTTTT.

This clone came up once. The chain employs TRBV6-1 and TRBJ2-6; D is perhaps TRBD1 (5 bases). The CDR3 is 15 residues long. V was pared by 6 bases and J by 4 bases, with 13 bases between. Germline CDR1 reads MNHNS; CDR2 reads SASEGT. The CDR3 sequence: CASRSGKAGANVLTF. For the CDR3, the DNA is TGTGCCAGCAGATCAGGGAAGGCAGGGGCCAACGTCCTGACTTTC.

The chain is built from TRBV7-9 and TRBJ1-4; D perhaps matches TRBD1 (5 bases). Trimming removed 5 bases from V and 4 bases from J, with 14 bases in between. Looked up from germline, CDR1 is SEHNR and CDR2 is FQNEAQ (reference sequence). The CDR3 runs to 15 residues. The CDR3 region has the DNA TGTGCCAGCAGCCCCTCGGGTGGGGGTAATGAAAAACTGTTTTTT. Translated, it gives CASSPSGGGNEKLFF.